This T cell receptor beta chain emerged from a study of vaccination effects on CD4 cells after COVID-19. Study-level background: Convalescent patients (n = two) were sampled 16 days and one week prevaccination. A density of more than 1.5 million PBMC per well was used; these cells were cultured with 9.5 to 10 IU/ml IL-2 and roughly 10 ug/ml peptides.

General study results and limits: A shortage of convalescent patients and an absence of early post-infection timepoints characterized the study.

Culture lasted about 10 days before CD4+ T cell isolation. Details on this clone: Its target is unknown.

This CDR3 is built from 17 residues. The germline CDR1 and CDR2 sequences are MNHNY and SVGAGI (reference sequence). V trimming: 5 bases; J trimming: 2 bases; junction bases outside the gene matches: 12. Libraries were prepared by immunoSEQ multiplex PCR; TCRdb keeps only in-frame clonotypes and omits some of them. The sample consists of more than 60,000 clones, approximately 72% of them appearing once. This chain uses TRBV6-6 with TRBJ1-2, with 9 bases fitting TRBD1. The source material was CD4+ T cells from PBMCs cultured without peptide, sampled before COVID-19 vaccination. The receptor comes from a human donor who had a prior SARS-CoV-2 infection. In DNA form, the CDR3 reads TGTGCCAGCAGTCCCGGGACAGGGAGATCCTTAAACTATGGCTACACCTTC. Amino acid sequence: CASSPGTGRSLNYGYTF.